This T cell receptor beta chain was observed in a study of T cell repertoires in cytomegalovirus infection. Study-wide context: Epitope selection comprised recently identified HLA-C-restricted CMV epitopes and well-studied HLA-B-restricted CMV epitopes. Through public TCR beta signatures, both CMV infection and matching HLA type were indicated. Study-level points and caveats: It was HLA-C-restricted CMV-specific TCR beta clonotypes that dominated the response ex vivo.

V shed 5 bases and J 0 bases; nucleotides not matched to a gene: 7. The CDR3 has 16 amino acids. The germline V gene has CDR1 MNHNY and CDR2 SVGAGI (reference sequence). As to this clonotype: Its antigen is not known.

Via MiXCR, TCRdb re-called the reads, giving one row per CDR3 protein. The data show almost 90,000 distinct CDR3 sequences, about 29% seen once. The chain links TRBV6-6 to TRBJ1-5, with TRBD1 identical over 7 bases. Here the sequenced sample was CD8+ T cells from cultured PBMCs, taken from culture after CMV antigen stimulation. The source of this sequence is a human donor in good health (CMV status not recorded). Some clones in this sample may be carry-over from other donors' samples. This chain's CDR3 is CASSEAGGISNQPQHF. The CDR3 nucleotides read TGTGCCAGCAGTGAGGCAGGGGGTATTAGCAATCAGCCCCAGCATTTT.